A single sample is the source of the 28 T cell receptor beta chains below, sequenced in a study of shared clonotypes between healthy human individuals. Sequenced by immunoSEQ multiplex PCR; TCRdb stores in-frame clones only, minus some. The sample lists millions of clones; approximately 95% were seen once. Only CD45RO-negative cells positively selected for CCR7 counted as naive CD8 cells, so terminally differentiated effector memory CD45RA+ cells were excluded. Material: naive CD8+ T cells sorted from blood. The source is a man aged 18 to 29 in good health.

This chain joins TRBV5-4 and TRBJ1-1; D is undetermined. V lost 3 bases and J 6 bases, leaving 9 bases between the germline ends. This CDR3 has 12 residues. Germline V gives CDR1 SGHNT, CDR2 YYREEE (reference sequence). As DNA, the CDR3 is TGTGCCAGCAGCTCTATACTCGCTGAAGCTTTCTTT. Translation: CASSSILAEAFF.

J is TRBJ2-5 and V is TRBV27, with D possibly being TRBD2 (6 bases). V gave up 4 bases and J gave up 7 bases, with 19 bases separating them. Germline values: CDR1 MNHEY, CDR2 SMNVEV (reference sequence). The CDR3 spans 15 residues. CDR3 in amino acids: CASSSRAGQEGTQYF. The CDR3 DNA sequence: TGTGCCAGCAGTTCCCGGGCGGGGCAAGAAGGGACCCAGTACTTC.

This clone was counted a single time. The CDR3 is CASNDLDPVKLFF. In DNA form, the CDR3 reads TGTGCCAGCAACGACTTAGACCCGGTGAAACTGTTTTTT. This chain joins TRBV2 and TRBJ1-4; D remains unclear. CDR1 is SNHLY and CDR2 is FYNNEI in the germline V gene. V lost 7 bases and J lost 11, with 17 bases in between. CDR3 length: 13 amino acids.

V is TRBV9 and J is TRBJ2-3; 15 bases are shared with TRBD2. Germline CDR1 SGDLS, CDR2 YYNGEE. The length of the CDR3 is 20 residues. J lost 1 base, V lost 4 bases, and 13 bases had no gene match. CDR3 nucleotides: TGTGCCAGCAGCTTACGGGCCGGGACTAGCGGGGGGCCCGGCACAGATACGCAGTATTTT. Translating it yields CASSLRAGTSGGPGTDTQYF.

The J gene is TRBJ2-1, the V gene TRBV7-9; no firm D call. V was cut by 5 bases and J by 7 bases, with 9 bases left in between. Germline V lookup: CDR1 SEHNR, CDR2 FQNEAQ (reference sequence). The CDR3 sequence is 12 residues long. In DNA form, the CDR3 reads TGTGCCAGCAGCCCCCCAGTAAATGAGCAGTTCTTC. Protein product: CASSPPVNEQFF.

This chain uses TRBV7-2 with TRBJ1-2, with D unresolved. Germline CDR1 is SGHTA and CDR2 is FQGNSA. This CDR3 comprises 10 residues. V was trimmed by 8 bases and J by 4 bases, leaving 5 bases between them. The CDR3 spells CASVSYGYTF. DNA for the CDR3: TGTGCCAGCGTATCCTATGGCTACACCTTC.

The CDR3 DNA reads as TGCGCCACCCTTCTCTCCTACGAGCAGTACTTC. It is translated as CATLLSYEQYF. The chain links TRBV5-1 to TRBJ2-7; D is uncertain. The CDR3 is made up of 11 amino acids. The V end lost 9 bases, the J end lost 0 bases, and 7 bases lay between the germline ends. Germline V gene lookup returns CDR1 SGHRS and CDR2 YFSETQ.

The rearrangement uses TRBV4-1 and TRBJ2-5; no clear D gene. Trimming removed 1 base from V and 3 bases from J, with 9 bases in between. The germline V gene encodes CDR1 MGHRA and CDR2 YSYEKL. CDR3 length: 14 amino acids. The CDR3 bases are TGCGCCAGCAGCCAAGCCGCAGCCAAAGAGACCCAGTACTTC. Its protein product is CASSQAAAKETQYF.

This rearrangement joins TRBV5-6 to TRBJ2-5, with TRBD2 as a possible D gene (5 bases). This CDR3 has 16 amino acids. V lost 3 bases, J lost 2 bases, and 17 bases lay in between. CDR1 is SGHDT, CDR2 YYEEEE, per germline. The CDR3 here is CASSSFRGPQQETQYF. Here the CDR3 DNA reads TGTGCCAGCAGCTCCTTTAGAGGGCCTCAACAAGAGACCCAGTACTTC.

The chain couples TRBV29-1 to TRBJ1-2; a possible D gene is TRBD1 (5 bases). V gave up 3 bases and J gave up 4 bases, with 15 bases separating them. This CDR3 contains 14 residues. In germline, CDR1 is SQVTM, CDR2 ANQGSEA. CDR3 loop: CSVEETALPYGYTF. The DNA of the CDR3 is TGCAGCGTTGAGGAGACAGCCCTCCCCTATGGCTACACCTTC.

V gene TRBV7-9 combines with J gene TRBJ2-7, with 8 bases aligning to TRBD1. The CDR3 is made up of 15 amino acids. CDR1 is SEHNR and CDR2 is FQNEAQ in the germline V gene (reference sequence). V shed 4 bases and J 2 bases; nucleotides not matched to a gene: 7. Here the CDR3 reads CASSSLDRETYEQYF. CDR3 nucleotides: TGTGCCAGCAGCTCATTGGACAGGGAAACCTACGAGCAGTACTTC.

CDR3 residues: CARRSGSRDEQFF. The CDR3 DNA follows: TGTGCCAGACGTAGCGGGAGTCGGGATGAGCAGTTCTTC. The gene calls are TRBV2 and TRBJ2-1, with 9 bases that match TRBD2. Germline CDR1 is SNHLY and CDR2 is FYNNEI. The CDR3 runs to 13 residues. V shed 9 bases, J shed 8 bases, and the junction held 8 bases outside the gene matches.

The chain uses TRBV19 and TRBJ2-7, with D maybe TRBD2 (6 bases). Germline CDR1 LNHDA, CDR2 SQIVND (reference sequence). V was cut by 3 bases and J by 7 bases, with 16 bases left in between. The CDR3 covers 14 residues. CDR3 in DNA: TGTGCCAGTAGTATGGAGGGGTTGTCGGGAGAGCAGTACTTC. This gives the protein CASSMEGLSGEQYF. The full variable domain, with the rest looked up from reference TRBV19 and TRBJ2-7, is DGGITQSPKYLFRKEGQNVTLSCEQNLNHDAMYWYRQDPGQGLRLIYYSQIVNDFQKGDIAEGYSVSREKKESFPLTVTSAQKNPTAFYLCASSMEGLSGEQYFGPGTRLTVT.

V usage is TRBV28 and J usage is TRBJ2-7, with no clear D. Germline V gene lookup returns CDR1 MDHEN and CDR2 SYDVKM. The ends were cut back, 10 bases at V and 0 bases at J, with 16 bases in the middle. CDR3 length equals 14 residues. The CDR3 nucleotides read TGTGCCACCCGATCTTTCGTCGGCTCCTACGAGCAGTACTTC. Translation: CATRSFVGSYEQYF. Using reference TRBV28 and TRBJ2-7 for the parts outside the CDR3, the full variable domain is DVKVTQSSRYLVKRTGEKVFLECVQDMDHENMFWYRQDPGLGLRLIYFSYDVKMKEKGDIPEGYSVSREKKERFSLILESASTNQTSMYLCATRSFVGSYEQYFGPGTRLTVT.

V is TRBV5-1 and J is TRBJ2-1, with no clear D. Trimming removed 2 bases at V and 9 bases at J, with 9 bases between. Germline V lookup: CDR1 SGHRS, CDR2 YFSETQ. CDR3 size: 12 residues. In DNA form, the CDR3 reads TGCGCCAGCAGCTTTAGCCCCGGTGAGCAGTTCTTC. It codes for CASSFSPGEQFF.

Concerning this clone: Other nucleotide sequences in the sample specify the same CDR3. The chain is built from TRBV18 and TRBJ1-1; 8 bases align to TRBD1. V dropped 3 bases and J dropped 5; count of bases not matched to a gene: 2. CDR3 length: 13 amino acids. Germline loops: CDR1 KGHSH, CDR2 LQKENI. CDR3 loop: CASSPGQGTEAFF. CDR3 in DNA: TGTGCCAGCTCACCCGGACAGGGAACTGAAGCTTTCTTT. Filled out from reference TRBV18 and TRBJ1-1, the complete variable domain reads NAGVMQNPRHLVRRRGQEARLRCSPMKGHSHVYWYRQLPEEGLKFMVYLQKENIIDESGMPKERFSAEFPKEGPSILRIQQVVRGDSAAYFCASSPGQGTEAFFGQGTRLTVV.

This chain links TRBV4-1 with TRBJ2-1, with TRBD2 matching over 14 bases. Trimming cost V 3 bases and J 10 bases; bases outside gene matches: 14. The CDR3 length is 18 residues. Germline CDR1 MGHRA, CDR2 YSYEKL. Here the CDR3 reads CASSHLPPGTSGSYEQFF. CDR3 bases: TGCGCCAGCAGCCACCTCCCCCCCGGGACTAGCGGGAGTTACGAGCAGTTCTTC.

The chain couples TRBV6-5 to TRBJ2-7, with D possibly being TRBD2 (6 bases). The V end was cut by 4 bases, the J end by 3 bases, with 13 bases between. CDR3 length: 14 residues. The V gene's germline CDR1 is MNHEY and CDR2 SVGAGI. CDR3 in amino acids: CASSWGERNYEQYF. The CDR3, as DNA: TGTGCCAGCAGTTGGGGGGAACGGAACTACGAGCAGTACTTC.

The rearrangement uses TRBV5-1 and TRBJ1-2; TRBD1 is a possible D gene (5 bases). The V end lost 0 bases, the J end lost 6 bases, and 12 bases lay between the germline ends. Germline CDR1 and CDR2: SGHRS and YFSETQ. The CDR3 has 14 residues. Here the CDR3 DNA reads TGCGCCAGCAGCTTGGACCAGGGTTGGGATGGCTACACCTTC. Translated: CASSLDQGWDGYTF.

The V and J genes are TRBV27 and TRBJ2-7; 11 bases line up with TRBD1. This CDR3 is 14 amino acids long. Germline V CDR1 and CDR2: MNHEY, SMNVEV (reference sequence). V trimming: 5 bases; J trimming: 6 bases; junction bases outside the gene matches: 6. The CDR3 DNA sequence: TGTGCCAGCAGTCCTCCGGGACAGGGGGGCGAGCAGTACTTC. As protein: CASSPPGQGGEQYF.

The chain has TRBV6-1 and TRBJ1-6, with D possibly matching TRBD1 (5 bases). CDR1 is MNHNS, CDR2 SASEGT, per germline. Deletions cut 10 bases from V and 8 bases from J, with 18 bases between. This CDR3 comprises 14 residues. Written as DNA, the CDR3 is TGTGCCACCGATGACACGGGGGTTTATTCACCCCTCCACTTT. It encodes CATDDTGVYSPLHF.

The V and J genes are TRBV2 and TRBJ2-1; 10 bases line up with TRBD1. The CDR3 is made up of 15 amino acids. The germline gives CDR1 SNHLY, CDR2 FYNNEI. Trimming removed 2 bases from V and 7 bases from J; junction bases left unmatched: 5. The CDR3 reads CASSERQGARNEQFF. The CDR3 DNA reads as TGTGCCAGCAGTGAACGACAGGGGGCGCGAAATGAGCAGTTCTTC. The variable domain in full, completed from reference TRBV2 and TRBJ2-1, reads EPEVTQTPSHQVTQMGQEVILRCVPISNHLYFYWYRQILGQKVEFLVSFYNNEISEKSEIFDDQFSVERPDGSNFTLKIRSTKLEDSAMYFCASSERQGARNEQFFGPGTRLTVL.

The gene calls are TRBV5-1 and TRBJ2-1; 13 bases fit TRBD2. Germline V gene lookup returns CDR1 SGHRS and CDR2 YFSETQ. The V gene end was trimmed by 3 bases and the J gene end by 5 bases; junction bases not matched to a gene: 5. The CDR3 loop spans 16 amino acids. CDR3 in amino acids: CASSWRLAGGDNEQFF. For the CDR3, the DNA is TGCGCCAGCAGCTGGAGACTAGCGGGGGGCGACAATGAGCAGTTCTTC.

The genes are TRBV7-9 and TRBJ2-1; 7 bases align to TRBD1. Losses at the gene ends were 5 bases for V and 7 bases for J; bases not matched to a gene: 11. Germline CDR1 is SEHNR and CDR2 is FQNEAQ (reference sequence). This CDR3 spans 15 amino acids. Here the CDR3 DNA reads TGTGCCAGCAGCATTGGACAGGTGGTGGGGAATGAGCAGTTCTTC. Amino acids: CASSIGQVVGNEQFF.

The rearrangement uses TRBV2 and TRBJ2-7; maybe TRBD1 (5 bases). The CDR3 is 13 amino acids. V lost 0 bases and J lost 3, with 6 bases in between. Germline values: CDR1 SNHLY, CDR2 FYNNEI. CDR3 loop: CASSEATGYEQYF. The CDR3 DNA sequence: TGTGCCAGCAGTGAAGCAACAGGCTACGAGCAGTACTTC.

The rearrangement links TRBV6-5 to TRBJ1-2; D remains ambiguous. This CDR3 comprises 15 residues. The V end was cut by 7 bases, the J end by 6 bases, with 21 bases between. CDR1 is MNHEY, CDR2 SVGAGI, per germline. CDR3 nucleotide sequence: TGTGCCAGCACCCCCGGTCCGGGCCTCGAGGATGGCTACACCTTC. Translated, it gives CASTPGPGLEDGYTF.

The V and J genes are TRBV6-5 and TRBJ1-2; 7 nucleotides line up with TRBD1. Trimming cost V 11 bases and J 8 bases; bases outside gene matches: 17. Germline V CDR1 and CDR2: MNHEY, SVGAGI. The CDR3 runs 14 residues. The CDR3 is CAGIKGGLRRGYTF. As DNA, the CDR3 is TGTGCCGGAATTAAAGGGGGCCTCAGGCGCGGCTACACCTTC.

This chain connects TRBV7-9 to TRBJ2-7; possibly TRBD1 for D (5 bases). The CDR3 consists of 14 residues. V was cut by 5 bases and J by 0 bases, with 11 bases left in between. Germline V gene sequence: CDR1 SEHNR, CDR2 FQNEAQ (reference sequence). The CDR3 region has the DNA TGTGCCAGCAGCCCAGTGACAGACTCCTACGAGCAGTACTTC. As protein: CASSPVTDSYEQYF.